This T cell receptor (beta chain) was sequenced for a study of cytomegalovirus exposure and HLA in healthy donors. Germline loops: CDR1 SGHVS, CDR2 FNYEAQ. Trimming at V came to 3 bases and at J to 2 bases, leaving 6 bases not matched to a gene. The CDR3 has 18 amino acids. General study results and limits: Sequence variants that were highly shared formed a cluster that was likely a sequencing artifact.

Primers included in the PCR were 60 Vbeta and 13 Jbeta primers. Authors' processing steps: Unique TCR beta chains totaled some 80 million in a later count, with around 11 million of them shared. Produced via immunoSEQ multiplex PCR; TCRdb's table is partial and in-frame only. The V and J calls and clone size are taken from that table; D and trimming were inferred from the DNA. The repertoire table contains approximately 210,000 clones. Concerning this clone: What it binds is unknown.

The V and J genes are TRBV7-6 and TRBJ2-3; 15 bases align to TRBD2. This receptor was obtained from a young woman in good health and CMV-seropositive. The sequenced sample consisted of PBMCs. CDR3 loop: CASSFTGTSGGHTDTQYF. DNA for the CDR3: TGTGCCAGCAGCTTCACCGGGACTAGCGGGGGGCACACAGATACGCAGTATTTT.